This passage covers 22 T cell receptor beta chains from one sample sequenced in a study of control samples from healthy donors and cancer patients. The protocol was immunoSEQ multiplex PCR, while the TCRdb copy is restricted to in-frame clones and leaves out a portion. The data contain 85,000 to 90,000 clones, around nine tenths of them singletons. The sequencing input was PBMCs. These receptors were collected from a woman in her fifties or sixties with colorectal cancer.

The gene calls are TRBV21-1 and TRBJ2-3. TRBV21-1 is tagged as a pseudogene. The CDR3 has 15 residues. The CDR3 DNA reads as TGTGCCAGCACCGCAGGGAGTCTAGCAACAGATACGCAGTATTTT. Encoded protein: CASTAGSLATDTQYF.

The rearrangement uses TRBV6-4 and TRBJ1-2; weak D call: TRBD1 (5 bases). The V gene's germline CDR1 is MRHNA and CDR2 SNTAGT. This CDR3 contains 14 residues. The V end was cut by 6 bases, the J end by 2 bases, with 13 bases between. CDR3 sequence: CASSPGQVNYGYTF. DNA for the CDR3: TGTGCCAGCAGCCCGGGGCAAGTCAACTATGGCTACACCTTC.

In its sample, this clone was seen once. The chain combines TRBV10-3 with TRBJ1-3; D remains ambiguous. The CDR3 extends over 14 amino acids. CDR1 is ENHRY, CDR2 SYGVKD, per germline. The V end lost 3 bases, the J end lost 0 bases, and 6 bases lay between the germline ends. CDR3 nucleotides: TGTGCCATCAGTGACGAACTCTCTGGAAACACCATATATTTT. Translated: CAISDELSGNTIYF.

The V gene is TRBV2, the J gene TRBJ1-1; D gene ambiguous. This CDR3 contains 11 residues. Germline V CDR1 and CDR2: SNHLY, FYNNEI. V lost 7 bases and J lost 8, with 11 bases in between. CDR3 residues: CASIATREAFF. Here the CDR3 DNA reads TGTGCCAGCATCGCGACCCGGGAAGCTTTCTTT.

This chain uses TRBV5-5 with TRBJ2-7; 11 bases agree with TRBD2. Losses at the gene ends were 4 bases for V and 3 bases for J; bases not matched to a gene: 3. The length of the CDR3 is 14 residues. From germline, CDR1 is SGHKS and CDR2 YYEKEE (reference sequence). CDR3 amino acids: CASSRTSGGYEQYV. CDR3 nucleotides: TGTGCCAGCAGCCGCACTAGCGGGGGCTACGAGCAGTACGTC.

This clone has a single count. The CDR3 DNA reads as TGCGCCAGCAGCCCTAGACAGGGGGCCAACAATGAGCAGTTCTTC. It is translated as CASSPRQGANNEQFF. This sequence joins TRBV5-1 and TRBJ2-1; 10 positions agree with TRBD1. The V segment lost 4 bases and the J segment 5 bases; nucleotides outside the gene matches: 6. This CDR3 contains 15 residues. The germline V gene has CDR1 SGHRS and CDR2 YFSETQ.

The chain uses TRBV6-4 and TRBJ1-5; D gene uncertain. Germline loops: CDR1 MRHNA, CDR2 SNTAGT. V gave up 8 bases and J gave up 6 bases, with 5 bases separating them. This CDR3 is built from 10 residues. The CDR3 coding sequence is TGTGCCAGCCTCTTTCAGCCCCAGCATTTT. This sequence encodes CASLFQPQHF.

The CDR3 nucleotides are TGTGCCAGCAGCTCTACAGGGAACACTGAAGCTTTCTTT. Its translation: CASSSTGNTEAFF. The V gene is TRBV7-3, the J gene TRBJ1-1, with D perhaps matching TRBD1 (5 bases). Germline values: CDR1 SGHTA, CDR2 FQGTGA. V gave up 4 bases and J gave up 1 base, with 7 bases separating them. The CDR3 has 13 residues.

The rearrangement uses TRBV7-9 and TRBJ1-1, with TRBD1 matching 7 bases. V lost 3 bases, J lost 2 bases, and 3 bases stayed unmatched. The CDR3 has 14 residues. CDR1 SEHNR and CDR2 FQNEAQ come from the germline V gene (reference sequence). CDR3 region: CASSLRDSNTEAFF. In DNA, the CDR3 is TGTGCCAGCAGCTTGCGGGACAGTAACACTGAAGCTTTCTTT. Using reference TRBV7-9 and TRBJ1-1 for the parts outside the CDR3, the full variable domain is DTGVSQNPRHKITKRGQNVTFRCDPISEHNRLYWYRQTLGQGPEFLTYFQNEAQLEKSRLLSDRFSAERPKGSFSTLEIQRTEQGDSAMYLCASSLRDSNTEAFFGQGTRLTVV.

This chain uses TRBV19 with TRBJ1-4; 8 bases are shared with TRBD1. This CDR3 region has 14 residues. V gave up 9 bases and J gave up 1 base; unmatched junction bases: 4. The germline gives CDR1 LNHDA, CDR2 SQIVND (reference sequence). In DNA, the CDR3 is TGTGCCAGCGCACAGGGGGGAACTAATGAAAAACTGTTTTTT. Translated, it gives CASAQGGTNEKLFF.

The chain couples TRBV6-5 to TRBJ1-2, with D possibly being TRBD1 (5 bases). The CDR3 runs to 14 residues. CDR1 and CDR2 from the germline V gene are MNHEY and SVGAGI. V gave up 5 bases and J gave up 5 bases, with 15 bases separating them. Here the CDR3 reads CASSHGDFIYGYTF. The CDR3 bases are TGTGCCAGCAGTCACGGGGACTTCATATATGGCTACACCTTC.

The chain carries TRBV6-5 and TRBJ1-3, with TRBD1 matching over 9 bases. The V segment lost 4 bases and the J segment 2 bases; nucleotides outside the gene matches: 6. The CDR3 consists of 16 residues. Germline lookup yields CDR1 MNHEY and CDR2 SVGAGI. The CDR3 loop reads CASSWTGDGAGNTIYF. Here the CDR3 DNA reads TGTGCCAGCAGTTGGACAGGGGATGGGGCTGGAAACACCATATATTTT.

J is TRBJ2-3 and V is TRBV28; D is perhaps TRBD2 (6 bases). The CDR3 is made up of 12 amino acids. From germline, CDR1 is MDHEN and CDR2 SYDVKM. V was pared by 10 bases and J by 2 bases, with 10 bases between. The CDR3 DNA reads TGTGCCACCGGGGGTCACACAGATACGCAGTATTTT. Its protein product is CATGGHTDTQYF.

Only one count was recorded for this clone. The CDR3 bases are TGTGCCAGCAGCGTTGGGGAGGGAAACACCATATATTTT. Amino acid sequence: CASSVGEGNTIYF. The V and J genes are TRBV7-9 and TRBJ1-3; D call uncertain. Germline values: CDR1 SEHNR, CDR2 FQNEAQ (reference sequence). The V and J ends lost 5 bases and 4 bases respectively, with 9 bases between them. The length of the CDR3 is 13 residues.

In its sample, this clone was seen once. One end of the junction is discordant with germline, which a read error may explain. The gene calls are TRBV5-1 and TRBJ1-6, with a weak D call TRBD1 (6 bases). The CDR3 has 15 amino acids. Germline loops: CDR1 SGHRS, CDR2 YFSETQ. The CDR3 bases are TGCGCCAGCAGCTTGGCGGAGGGGGTCGATTCACCCCCCCACTTT. This codes for CASSLAEGVDSPPHF.

The gene calls are TRBV20-1 and TRBJ1-2; no firm D call. From germline, CDR1 is DFQATT and CDR2 SNEGSKA (reference sequence). The CDR3 is made up of 12 amino acids. Trimming took 3 bases from V and 2 from J, leaving 7 bases between them. The CDR3 region has the DNA TGCAGTGCTAGTTTACAGAACTATGGCTACACCTTC. The encoded protein is CSASLQNYGYTF.

The chain links TRBV23-1 to TRBJ1-5; no clear D gene. TRBV23-1 is placed among ORFs of uncertain function. The CDR3 spans 15 residues. Trimming left V 3 bases short and J 1 base short, with 10 bases between. The DNA for the CDR3 is TGCGCCAGCAGTCATTCGATCGGAAGCAATCAGCCCCAGCATTTT. Protein: CASSHSIGSNQPQHF.

The chain combines TRBV5-1 with TRBJ1-2, with D possibly TRBD1 on 5 matching bases. V lost 2 bases and J 8 bases, leaving 13 bases between the germline ends. The germline gives CDR1 SGHRS, CDR2 YFSETQ. The CDR3 covers 13 residues. The CDR3 region is CASSFNVGEGYTF. The CDR3 DNA reads TGCGCCAGCAGCTTTAATGTGGGGGAAGGCTACACCTTC. Full variable domain (outside the CDR3, taken from reference TRBV5-1 and TRBJ1-2): KAGVTQTPRYLIKTRGQQVTLSCSPISGHRSVSWYQQTPGQGLQFLFEYFSETQRNKGNFPGRFSGRQFSNSRSEMNVSTLELGDSALYLCASSFNVGEGYTFGSGTRLTVV.

The chain recombines TRBV3-1 (or the pseudogene TRBV3-2) with TRBJ2-5; 8 bases line up with TRBD2. CDR3 length: 14 amino acids. Germline loops: CDR1 LGHDT, CDR2 YNNKEL (reference sequence). V lost 3 bases to trimming and J lost 5 bases; unmatched junction nucleotides: 5. CDR3 bases: TGTGCCAGCAGCCAGACTAGCGCAAGGGAGACCCAGTACTTC. Translation gives CASSQTSARETQYF.

The genes are TRBV6-2 or TRBV6-3 and TRBJ2-2; D is unclear. The V end was cut by 5 bases, the J end by 4 bases, with 5 bases between. Germline V gene sequence: CDR1 MNHEY, CDR2 SVGEGT. The CDR3 extends over 12 amino acids. CDR3 nucleotide sequence: TGTGCCAGCAGTGACGGCACCGGGGAGCTGTTTTTT. This codes for CASSDGTGELFF.

This chain links TRBV10-3 with TRBJ1-2, with D tentatively TRBD1 (5 bases). Germline V gene sequence: CDR1 ENHRY, CDR2 SYGVKD. V was pared by 5 bases and J by 7 bases, with 17 bases between. There are 14 residues in the CDR3. For the CDR3, the DNA is TGTGCCATCAGTTCCGGGACGGAGAGGGTTGGCTACACCTTC. This translates into CAISSGTERVGYTF.

This chain joins TRBV2 and TRBJ1-3; D not resolved. The CDR3 extends over 15 amino acids. From germline, CDR1 is SNHLY and CDR2 FYNNEI. The V end was cut by 5 bases, the J end by 0 bases, with 11 bases between. This CDR3 is CASSNQRISGNTIYF. DNA for the CDR3: TGTGCCAGCAGTAATCAAAGGATCTCTGGAAACACCATATATTTT. The whole variable domain, remainder taken from reference TRBV2 and TRBJ1-3, is EPEVTQTPSHQVTQMGQEVILRCVPISNHLYFYWYRQILGQKVEFLVSFYNNEISEKSEIFDDQFSVERPDGSNFTLKIRSTKLEDSAMYFCASSNQRISGNTIYFGEGSWLTVV.